Each of the 10 T cell receptor beta chains below was sequenced from the same sample in a study of early T cells in non-severe SARS-CoV-2 infection. TCRdb re-called the 5' RACE reads with MiXCR, one entry per CDR3 protein. The sample yields some 57,000 distinct CDR3 sequences, 8.7% seen once. Source: whole blood, taken at baseline. All receptors come from an adult who was a healthcare worker with PCR-confirmed SARS-CoV-2 infection or an uninfected control (not recorded which).

J is TRBJ2-2 and V is TRBV20-1; tentative D call: TRBD2 (6 bases). Germline V lookup: CDR1 DFQATT, CDR2 SNEGSKA (reference sequence). CDR3 length equals 14 residues. The ends were cut back, 6 bases at V and 7 bases at J, with 18 bases in the middle. The CDR3 protein is CSAPSTGVGGELFF. CDR3 DNA sequence: TGCAGTGCACCATCAACGGGAGTTGGCGGGGAGCTGTTTTTT.

J is TRBJ2-3 and V is TRBV20-1; D is tentatively TRBD1 or TRBD2 (6 bases each). The CDR3 spans 13 residues. V lost 6 bases, J lost 3 bases, and 13 bases lay in between. The germline V gene has CDR1 DFQATT and CDR2 SNEGSKA (reference sequence). The CDR3 loop reads CSAPQGGTDTQYF. DNA of the CDR3: TGCAGTGCCCCACAGGGAGGAACAGATACGCAGTATTTT.

The rearrangement joins TRBV11-2 to TRBJ2-3; 9 bases are shared with TRBD2. V lost 5 bases and J lost 9; bases outside the gene matches: 9. Germline CDR1 and CDR2: SGHAT and FQNNGV. CDR3 length equals 14 residues. CDR3 protein: CASSLSSGRNTQYF. The CDR3 DNA follows: TGTGCCAGCAGCCTTAGTAGCGGGAGAAACACGCAGTATTTT.

This clonotype appeared a few times. J is TRBJ2-5 and V is TRBV29-1; a possible D gene is TRBD1 (5 bases). Germline loops: CDR1 SQVTM, CDR2 ANQGSEA. This CDR3 is 12 amino acids long. Trimming stripped 8 bases from V and 2 bases from J, with 12 bases between. Here the CDR3 DNA reads TGCAGCTTCCAGACAGCTCAAGAGACCCAGTACTTC. Its translation: CSFQTAQETQYF.

This clonotype occurred many times. The V and J genes are TRBV7-9 and TRBJ2-2; 10 nucleotides align to TRBD1. Germline-derived CDR1 and CDR2 are SEHNR and FQNEAQ (reference sequence). The CDR3 is made up of 16 amino acids. V was clipped by 4 bases and J by 4 bases; unmatched bases: 6. CDR3 DNA sequence: TGTGCCAGCAGCTCCCGGGACAGGGGAGGCACCGGGGAGCTGTTTTTT. It specifies CASSSRDRGGTGELFF.

This clonotype was detected many times. The chain links TRBV5-1 to TRBJ1-6; no clear D. CDR3 length equals 13 residues. V dropped 0 bases and J dropped 7 bases, with 5 bases sitting between them. Germline CDR1 reads SGHRS; CDR2 reads YFSETQ. CDR3 in amino acids: CASSLGSNSPLHF. The CDR3 DNA reads as TGCGCCAGCAGCTTGGGGAGCAATTCACCCCTCCACTTT.

Many counts were recorded for this clonotype. The junction does not match germline at one end; this may be a read error. The V call is TRBV7-3, the J call TRBJ2-2; no clear D gene. Germline V lookup: CDR1 SGHTA, CDR2 FQGTGA. The length of the CDR3 is 15 residues. DNA for the CDR3: TGTGCCAGCAGCATCACACCAGAGCCGACCGTGGAGCTGTTTTTT. This encodes CASSITPEPTVELFF.

This clonotype was counted at least ten times. The V gene is TRBV28, the J gene TRBJ1-5; the D gene is possibly TRBD1 (5 bases). CDR1 and CDR2 from the germline V gene are MDHEN and SYDVKM. V lost 3 bases, J lost 5 bases, and 8 bases lay in between. CDR3 length: 13 residues. The DNA for the CDR3 is TGTGCCAGCAGTTTTCTGGGGGATCAGCCCCAGCATTTT. Residues: CASSFLGDQPQHF.

The sample holds many counts of this clonotype. This chain connects TRBV7-9 to TRBJ2-5; no definite D call. Per germline, CDR1 SEHNR and CDR2 FQNEAQ (reference sequence). CDR3 length equals 15 residues. V was trimmed by 0 bases and J by 1 base, leaving 9 bases between them. CDR3 nucleotides: TGTGCCAGCAGCTTAGCGCTCGGTGCCCAAGAGACCCAGTACTTC. This codes for CASSLALGAQETQYF.

The J gene is TRBJ2-1, the V gene TRBV6-6, with D possibly called TRBD1 or TRBD2 (6 bases each). Looked up from germline, CDR1 is MNHNY and CDR2 is SVGAGI (reference sequence). This CDR3 has 18 residues. V was clipped by 7 bases and J by 5 bases, with 27 bases between them. CDR3 DNA sequence: TGTGCCAGCAATTCGAGGGGACTTCCGGGACATATACACAATGAGCAGTTCTTC. Translation: CASNSRGLPGHIHNEQFF.